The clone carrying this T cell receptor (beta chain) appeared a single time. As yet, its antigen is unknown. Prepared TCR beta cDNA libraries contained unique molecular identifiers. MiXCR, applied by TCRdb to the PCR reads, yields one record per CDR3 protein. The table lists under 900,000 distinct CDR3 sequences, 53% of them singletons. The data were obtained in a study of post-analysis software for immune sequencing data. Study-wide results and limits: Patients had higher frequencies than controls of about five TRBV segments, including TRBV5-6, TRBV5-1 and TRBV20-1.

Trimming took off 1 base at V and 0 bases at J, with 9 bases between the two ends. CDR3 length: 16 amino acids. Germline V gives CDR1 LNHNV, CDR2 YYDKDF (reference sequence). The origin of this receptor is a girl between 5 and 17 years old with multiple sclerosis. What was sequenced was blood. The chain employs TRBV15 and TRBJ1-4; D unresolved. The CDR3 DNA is TGTGCCACCAGCAGAGTCGTTGGTTCAACTAATGAAAAACTGTTTTTT. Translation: CATSRVVGSTNEKLFF.